Given below is one T cell receptor (beta chain) in context. What it binds is unknown. These data belong to a study of CD8+CD57+ T cells in acquired aplastic anemia. Study-level information: Across the sorted CD4+ and CD8+ cells, DNA amounts averaged around 3.2 ug. For CD4+ cells, healthy donors had an average of approximately 11 million reads.

Genomic DNA constituted the template upon which TCR beta VDJ and CDR3 profiling was performed. TCRdb used MiXCR to reprocess the reads, holding one entry per CDR3 protein. There are hundreds of thousands of distinct CDR3 sequences in the sample; around 72% occur only once, and 4% lies in the top ten. Findings and limits, study-wide: Patients versus controls showed no significant CD8+ Simpson's diversity difference. Found in both controls and patients were around 31 CD8+ CDR3 sequences.

The CDR3 has 19 amino acids. Germline V gene data show CDR1 as SGHRS and CDR2 as YFSETQ. Trimming removed 1 base from V and 5 bases from J, with 27 bases in between. Sequencing was done on a sample of sorted CD4+, CD8+, or CD8+CD57+ T cells (not recorded which) from PBMCs. The V call is TRBV5-1, the J call TRBJ2-5; a weak D match, TRBD2 (8 bases). The clonotype comes from a human donor in good health, serving as a control. CDR3 loop: CASSLTQGGDGGAWETQYF. CDR3 DNA sequence: TGCGCCAGCAGCTTGACCCAGGGGGGCGACGGGGGGGCCTGGGAGACCCAGTACTTC.